These 28 T cell receptor beta chains were all obtained from the same sample, sequenced in a study of T cells in Graves' hyperthyroidism and ophthalmopathy. Amplified TCR beta CDR3 regions derived from RNA transcripts. First-round RT-PCR with HTBI primers amplified the TCR CDR3 region. MiXCR was run by TCRdb on the multiplex PCR reads, yielding one entry per CDR3 protein. Among 550,000 to 650,000 distinct CDR3 sequences listed, about 14% were seen once. The sequencing input was blood. The receptors were sampled from a woman in her thirties with Graves' hyperthyroidism that later progressed to Graves' ophthalmopathy.

Remarks on this clonotype: Without the conserved terminal phenylalanine or tryptophan, this CDR3 likely stems from a read error. This chain connects TRBV11-2 to TRBJ2-3; D is ambiguous. The CDR3 runs to 11 residues. CDR1 is SGHAT and CDR2 is FQNNGV in the germline V gene. V was clipped by 3 bases and J by 5 bases, with 3 bases between them. CDR3 nucleotide sequence: TGTGCCAGCAGCTTTCAAGATACGCAGTATCTT. This sequence encodes CASSFQDTQYL.

This clonotype was observed many times. The gene calls are TRBV7-2 and TRBJ2-1, with TRBD1 matching 7 bases. J was trimmed by 5 bases and V by 4 bases; bases with no gene match: 8. This CDR3 is built from 15 residues. Germline CDR1 reads SGHTA; CDR2 reads FQGNSA. The CDR3 DNA sequence: TGTGCCAGCAGCTCTCCCCGGGACAGTAACAATGAGCAGTTCTTC. It yields the protein CASSSPRDSNNEQFF. Supplemented by reference TRBV7-2 and TRBJ2-1, the full variable domain reads GAGVSQSPSNKVTEKGKDVELRCDPISGHTALYWYRQSLGQGLEFLIYFQGNSAPDKSGLPSDRFSAERTGGSVSTLTIQRTQQEDSAVYLCASSSPRDSNNEQFFGPGTRLTVL.

This clonotype appeared many times. J is TRBJ2-7 and V is TRBV6-2 or TRBV6-3, with no clear D. The germline V gene encodes CDR1 MNHEY and CDR2 SVGEGT. There are 14 residues in the CDR3. V dropped 6 bases and J dropped 3 bases, with 15 bases sitting between them. The CDR3 DNA is TGTGCCAGCAGCTCCCTCATTTCGAGCTACGAGCAGTACTTC. It encodes CASSSLISSYEQYF.

This clonotype came up a few times. This chain uses TRBV6-1 with TRBJ1-2, with D tentatively TRBD1 (5 bases). V lost 4 bases and J 5 bases, leaving 17 bases between the germline ends. CDR3 size: 15 residues. Germline loops: CDR1 MNHNS, CDR2 SASEGT. CDR3 bases: TGTGCCAGCAGTGGATATGACGTTCGGGGGTATGGCTACACCTTC. This codes for CASSGYDVRGYGYTF.

A few counts support this clonotype. The rearrangement joins TRBV15 to TRBJ2-5; 8 nucleotides line up with TRBD2. Germline CDR1 is LNHNV and CDR2 is YYDKDF (reference sequence). V dropped 2 bases and J dropped 4; count of bases not matched to a gene: 0. The CDR3 has 13 amino acids. The CDR3: CATSRLAGETQYF. The CDR3 DNA reads TGTGCCACCAGCAGACTAGCGGGAGAGACCCAGTACTTC.

This clonotype was observed a few times. V gene TRBV30 combines with J gene TRBJ1-5; 9 bases match TRBD1. V lost 3 bases, J lost 6 bases, and 3 bases stayed unmatched. This CDR3 is built from 13 residues. CDR1 is GTSNPN and CDR2 is SVGIG in the germline V gene (reference sequence). The CDR3 DNA is TGTGCCTGGAGCACGACAGGGGGTCAGCCCCAGCATTTT. The encoded protein is CAWSTTGGQPQHF.

The sample holds many counts of this clonotype. CDR3 loop: CASSSLSRDGIEQYF. The CDR3, as DNA: TGTGCCAGCAGTTCCCTGTCCCGGGACGGGATCGAGCAGTACTTC. This rearrangement joins TRBV6-2 or TRBV6-3 to TRBJ2-7, with D tentatively TRBD1 or TRBD2 (5 bases each). There are 15 residues in the CDR3. CDR1 and CDR2 from the germline V gene are MNHEY and SVGEGT. Trimming took 4 bases from V and 6 from J, leaving 19 bases between them.

This clonotype has a single count. This sequence joins TRBV6-1 and TRBJ1-2; TRBD1 matches 10 bases. This CDR3 is 16 amino acids long. Germline V gene data show CDR1 as MNHNS and CDR2 as SASEGT. With 2 bases clipped from V and 8 bases from J, the junction kept 11 bases outside the gene matches. Here the CDR3 reads CASSEPAGTGELGYTF. The CDR3 DNA follows: TGTGCCAGCAGTGAACCAGCCGGGACAGGGGAACTCGGCTACACCTTC.

The sample holds many counts of this clonotype. The chain carries TRBV28 and TRBJ1-6; no clear D. Per the germline V gene, CDR1 is MDHEN and CDR2 is SYDVKM. The germline V and J ends were trimmed by 2 bases and 14 bases, with 22 bases remaining between them. The CDR3 extends over 16 amino acids. The CDR3 here is CASSLPAGTNAPTLHF. CDR3 sequence (DNA): TGTGCCAGCAGTTTACCTGCGGGCACTAATGCCCCTACCCTCCACTTT.

This clonotype was detected many times. The chain is built from TRBV6-1 and TRBJ2-1; possibly TRBD1 or TRBD2 for D (5 bases each). Germline lookup yields CDR1 MNHNS and CDR2 SASEGT. V lost 6 bases and J lost 8, with 29 bases in between. The CDR3 consists of 18 residues. This CDR3 is CASSYTYPPGALPDEQFF. The CDR3 nucleotides are TGTGCCAGCAGCTACACTTACCCGCCCGGGGCCCTACCCGATGAGCAGTTCTTC.

This clonotype has a handful of counts. This chain links TRBV20-1 with TRBJ2-7; D ambiguous. The CDR3 covers 13 residues. Trimming removed 0 bases from V and 8 bases from J, with 14 bases in between. CDR1 and CDR2 (germline): DFQATT, SNEGSKA (reference sequence). Written as DNA, the CDR3 is TGCAGTGCTAGAGAACGACGGTCTCTCCAGCAGTACTTC. Amino acids: CSARERRSLQQYF.

The sample holds many counts of this clonotype. This chain links TRBV12-3 or TRBV12-4 with TRBJ2-7; D unclear. The CDR3 is 12 residues long. V was clipped by 3 bases and J by 3 bases, with 6 bases between them. The CDR3 is CASSFDIYEQYF. The CDR3 DNA follows: TGTGCCAGCAGTTTCGACATCTACGAGCAGTACTTC.

The genes are TRBV25-1 and TRBJ2-7; 8 nucleotides line up with TRBD2. The germline gives CDR1 MGHDK, CDR2 SYGVNS. The CDR3 contains 13 residues. Trimming took 11 bases from V and 0 from J; bases not matched to a gene: 6. CDR3 sequence (DNA): TGTGCCTCGGGAGGGGCGAACTCCTACGAGCAGTACTTC. Its translation: CASGGANSYEQYF.

A single count supports this clonotype. This chain joins TRBV3-1 and TRBJ2-5, with D maybe TRBD2 (7 bases). V dropped 1 base and J dropped 5 bases, with 11 bases sitting between them. CDR1 and CDR2 (germline): LGHDT, YNNKEL (reference sequence). This CDR3 is 14 amino acids long. The CDR3 here is CASSQGGGGETQYF. The CDR3 nucleotides read TGTGCCAGCAGCCAAGGGGGGGGCGGCGAGACCCAGTACTTC.

This clonotype appeared many times. The chain links TRBV2 to TRBJ2-3, with 8 bases matching TRBD2. This CDR3 spans 15 amino acids. Germline values: CDR1 SNHLY, CDR2 FYNNEI. The V segment lost 0 bases and the J segment 5 bases; nucleotides outside the gene matches: 4. The DNA of the CDR3 is TGTGCCAGCAGTGAAGCGGGGACTAGTGGAGATACGCAGTATTTT. Protein: CASSEAGTSGDTQYF.

This chain uses TRBV4-1 with TRBJ1-4, with D tentatively TRBD1 (6 bases). Trimming took off 2 bases at V and 0 bases at J, with 7 bases between the two ends. This CDR3 is built from 15 residues. Germline V gene sequence: CDR1 MGHRA, CDR2 YSYEKL. As DNA, the CDR3 is TGCGCCAGCAGCCAAACAGGGTCAACTAATGAAAAACTGTTTTTT. This sequence encodes CASSQTGSTNEKLFF.

The chain couples TRBV11-2 to TRBJ2-7; 10 bases agree with TRBD1. V was clipped by 2 bases and J by 2 bases; unmatched bases: 3. The CDR3 runs to 15 residues. Germline loops: CDR1 SGHAT, CDR2 FQNNGV. The CDR3 coding sequence is TGTGCCAGCAGCTTAAGAGGACAGGGGGCCTACGAGCAGTACTTC. Amino acids: CASSLRGQGAYEQYF.

The chain employs TRBV10-3 and TRBJ2-6, with D maybe TRBD2 (5 bases). Germline assignment: CDR1 ENHRY and CDR2 SYGVKD. Between the trimmed V and J ends, which lost 3 bases and 3 bases, there was a span of 18 bases. CDR3 size: 18 residues. In DNA, the CDR3 is TGTGCCATCAGTGATGCCCGGGAAGGGAAGTTTGGGGCCAACGTCCTGACTTTC. It specifies CAISDAREGKFGANVLTF.

The V and J genes are TRBV6-1 and TRBJ2-1, with TRBD1 identical over 9 bases. After removal of 6 bases from V and 8 bases from J, the junction contained 11 bases not matched to a gene. CDR1 and CDR2 from the germline V gene are MNHNS and SASEGT. The CDR3 contains 15 residues. CDR3 bases: TGTGCCAGCAGCCCCCGCCCGGGACAGGGTTATGAGCAGTTCTTC. Its translation is CASSPRPGQGYEQFF.

This clonotype was seen only once. The V call is TRBV4-3, the J call TRBJ2-7, with D possibly TRBD2 on 5 matching bases. The CDR3 extends over 11 amino acids. V lost 3 bases and J lost 7, with 7 bases in between. CDR1 and CDR2 from the germline V gene are LGHNA and YSLEER. CDR3 region: CASSHREEQYF. The CDR3 DNA reads as TGCGCCAGCAGCCACCGGGAAGAGCAGTACTTC.

This clonotype has only a few counts. The V gene is TRBV9, the J gene TRBJ2-7; D call uncertain. This CDR3 is built from 14 residues. Trimming stripped 4 bases from V and 2 bases from J, with 13 bases between. Germline values: CDR1 SGDLS, CDR2 YYNGEE. The CDR3 DNA follows: TGTGCCAGCAGCCCCCGTTATACCGCCTACGAGCAGTACTTC. Translating gives CASSPRYTAYEQYF.

At least ten counts were recorded for this clonotype. The J gene is TRBJ1-4, the V gene TRBV6-2 or TRBV6-3; D is unclear. Looked up from germline, CDR1 is MNHEY and CDR2 is SVGEGT. This CDR3 has 17 amino acids. Trimming removed 5 bases at V and 4 bases at J, with 20 bases between. The CDR3 nucleotides are TGTGCCAGCAGTACTCGCTCCGGGCCCTGGGATAATGAAAAACTGTTTTTT. This encodes CASSTRSGPWDNEKLFF.

This clonotype was seen repeatedly, ten times or more. This rearrangement joins TRBV12-3 or TRBV12-4 to TRBJ2-1; the D gene could be TRBD1 or TRBD2 (5 bases each). V lost 5 bases and J 4 bases, leaving 18 bases between the germline ends. The CDR3 totals 16 residues. CDR3 sequence reads: CASSPVSGAEYNEQFF. As DNA, the CDR3 is TGTGCCAGCAGTCCTGTATCCGGGGCTGAGTACAATGAGCAGTTCTTC.

This clonotype appeared many times. J is TRBJ2-7 and V is TRBV27; 8 nucleotides line up with TRBD2. Germline V gives CDR1 MNHEY, CDR2 SMNVEV (reference sequence). With V trimmed by 5 bases and J by 6 bases, 18 bases remained unmatched. CDR3 length equals 17 residues. The DNA for the CDR3 is TGTGCCAGCAGTCCGAAGGTCCAACCGGGACTAGGACTCGAGCAGTACTTC. It yields the protein CASSPKVQPGLGLEQYF.

This clonotype was recorded a few times. The genes are TRBV7-9 and TRBJ1-2, with no clear D. CDR1 is SEHNR, CDR2 FQNEAQ, per germline (reference sequence). The V end lost 5 bases, the J end lost 3 bases, and 13 bases lay between the germline ends. The CDR3 sequence is 14 residues long. This CDR3 reads CASSPNGRDYGYTF. The CDR3 DNA reads as TGTGCCAGCAGCCCCAACGGACGGGACTATGGCTACACCTTC.

The rearrangement links TRBV20-1 to TRBJ1-5; 9 bases match TRBD1. Germline-derived CDR1 and CDR2 are DFQATT and SNEGSKA (reference sequence). The trim removed 7 bases at V and 2 bases at J, leaving 18 bases unmatched. The CDR3 runs 18 residues. The CDR3 is CSVPNRDREKSGNQPQHF. The CDR3 nucleotides read TGCAGTGTTCCTAACCGGGACAGGGAAAAAAGCGGCAATCAGCCCCAGCATTTT.

This chain joins TRBV7-2 and TRBJ2-5; D unclear. The V gene lost 5 bases and the J gene lost 5 bases, with 18 bases spanning the gap. The CDR3 consists of 15 residues. Germline V lookup: CDR1 SGHTA, CDR2 FQGNSA. Here the CDR3 DNA reads TGTGCCAGCAGCCAGCTAGGGTGGGGAAGCGAGACCCAGTACTTC. It translates to CASSQLGWGSETQYF.

This clonotype was seen ten or more times. The chain carries TRBV7-9 and TRBJ1-5, with TRBD1 matching over 9 bases. Germline V lookup: CDR1 SEHNR, CDR2 FQNEAQ (reference sequence). Germline trimming cut 1 base from V and 13 bases from J; bases unmatched to any gene: 5. The CDR3 extends over 13 amino acids. In DNA form, the CDR3 reads TGTGCCAGCAGCTTAGGAGGGGACAGGGAGCAGCATTTT. Translation gives CASSLGGDREQHF.